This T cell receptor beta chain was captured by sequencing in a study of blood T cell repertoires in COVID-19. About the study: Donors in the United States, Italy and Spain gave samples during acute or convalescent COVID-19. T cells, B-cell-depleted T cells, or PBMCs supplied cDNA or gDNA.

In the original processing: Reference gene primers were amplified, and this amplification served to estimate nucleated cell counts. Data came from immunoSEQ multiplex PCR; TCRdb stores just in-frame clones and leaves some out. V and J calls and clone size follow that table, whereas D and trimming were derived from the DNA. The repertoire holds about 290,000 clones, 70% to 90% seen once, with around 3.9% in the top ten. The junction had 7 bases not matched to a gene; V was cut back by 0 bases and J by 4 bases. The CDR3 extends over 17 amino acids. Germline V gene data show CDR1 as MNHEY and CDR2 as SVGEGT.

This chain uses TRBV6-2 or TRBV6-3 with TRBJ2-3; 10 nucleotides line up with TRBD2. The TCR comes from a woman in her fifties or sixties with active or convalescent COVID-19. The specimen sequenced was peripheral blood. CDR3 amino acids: CASSYSRLAGVSDTQYF. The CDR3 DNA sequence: TGTGCCAGCAGTTACTCGCGGCTAGCGGGAGTTTCAGATACGCAGTATTTT.